The 18 T cell receptor beta chains reported below all come from one sample, sequenced in a study of cytomegalovirus exposure and HLA in healthy donors. PCR amplification relied on 60 Vbeta primers (plus 13 Jbeta primers). The data were produced by immunoSEQ multiplex PCR, yet TCRdb's version contains in-frame clones alone and is incomplete. The sample lists about 160,000 clones; 65% to 80% were seen once. Sample: PBMCs. These receptors were collected from a woman aged 40 to 50 in good health and CMV-seropositive.

This clone was detected only a few times. V and J are TRBV28 and TRBJ1-2; no reliable D call. The CDR3 runs 14 residues. Germline CDR1 and CDR2: MDHEN and SYDVKM. V lost 3 bases and J 8 bases, leaving 16 bases between the germline ends. CDR3 sequence: CASSFYGGSRGYTF. CDR3 DNA: TGTGCCAGCAGTTTCTACGGTGGCTCGAGGGGCTACACCTTC.

The table lists this clone with a count of one. The gene calls are TRBV11-2 and TRBJ2-5; the D gene is possibly TRBD1 (7 bases). V was pared by 5 bases and J by 1 base, with 11 bases between. The CDR3 spans 14 residues. Germline V gene sequence: CDR1 SGHAT, CDR2 FQNNGV. CDR3 coding DNA: TGTGCCAGCAGCATCCAGGGGGGCCAAGAGACCCAGTACTTC. It encodes CASSIQGGQETQYF.

This chain connects TRBV5-1 to TRBJ2-3, with D possibly matching TRBD1 (5 bases). Germline V CDR1 and CDR2: SGHRS, YFSETQ. The V end lost 4 bases, the J end lost 2 bases, and 17 bases lay between the germline ends. The CDR3 runs 16 residues. This CDR3 is CASSLLSRGFTDTQYF. The CDR3 region has the DNA TGCGCCAGCAGCCTACTATCTAGGGGATTCACAGATACGCAGTATTTT.

The V gene is TRBV6-6, the J gene TRBJ1-2, with TRBD1 as a possible D gene (6 bases). V was pared by 0 bases and J by 5 bases, with 13 bases between. This CDR3 is built from 15 residues. Germline V gives CDR1 MNHNY, CDR2 SVGAGI (reference sequence). The chain's CDR3 is CASSYSGRGEYGYTF. The CDR3 nucleotides read TGTGCCAGCAGTTACTCGGGCAGGGGAGAATATGGCTACACCTTC.

This chain uses TRBV18 with TRBJ2-5; maybe TRBD1 (6 bases). Trimming removed 2 bases from V and 5 bases from J, with 12 bases in between. This CDR3 region has 14 residues. Germline CDR1 and CDR2: KGHSH and LQKENI. The CDR3 DNA follows: TGTGCCAGCTCACCAGGGGGCCTCGGGGAGACCCAGTACTTC. It translates to CASSPGGLGETQYF.

The chain links TRBV29-1 to TRBJ1-1; 7 bases line up with TRBD1. In germline, CDR1 is SQVTM, CDR2 ANQGSEA. CDR3 size: 13 residues. Losses at the gene ends were 3 bases for V and 4 bases for J; bases not matched to a gene: 5. In nucleotides, the CDR3 is TGCAGCGTTGAGCACAGGGGATTCACTGAAGCTTTCTTT. This gives the protein CSVEHRGFTEAFF.

In the case of this clone: This sample also contains other DNA sequences that code for the same CDR3. The rearrangement joins TRBV9 to TRBJ2-2; D possibly corresponds to TRBD2 (5 bases). CDR1 and CDR2 (germline): SGDLS, YYNGEE. The CDR3 length is 12 residues. With 0 bases removed from V and 8 bases from J, the gap between germline ends came to 5 bases. DNA of the CDR3: TGTGCCAGCAGCGTAGCGGGAGGGGAGCTGTTTTTT. Encoded protein: CASSVAGGELFF. Using reference TRBV9 and TRBJ2-2 for the parts outside the CDR3, the full variable domain is DSGVTQTPKHLITATGQRVTLRCSPRSGDLSVYWYQQSLDQGLQFLIQYYNGEERAKGNILERFSAQQFPDLHSELNLSSLELGDSALYFCASSVAGGELFFGEGSRLTVL.

The rearrangement links TRBV28 to TRBJ1-2; D is unresolved. From germline, CDR1 is MDHEN and CDR2 SYDVKM. Deletions cut 5 bases from V and 4 bases from J, with 14 bases between. The CDR3 spans 14 residues. The CDR3 here is CASSLSRGSYGYTF. The CDR3 nucleotides are TGTGCCAGCAGTCTGAGTCGGGGTTCCTATGGCTACACCTTC.

The rearrangement joins TRBV7-9 to TRBJ2-7; 10 nucleotides align to TRBD2. With V trimmed by 6 bases and J by 3 bases, 5 bases remained unmatched. Germline CDR1 reads SEHNR; CDR2 reads FQNEAQ (reference sequence). The CDR3 runs 14 residues. The CDR3 region is CASSIAGGHYEQYF. The CDR3 DNA follows: TGTGCCAGCAGTATAGCGGGAGGACACTACGAGCAGTACTTC.

The chain links TRBV25-1 to TRBJ1-6; a possible D gene is TRBD1 (5 bases). Germline loops: CDR1 MGHDK, CDR2 SYGVNS. The V gene lost 6 bases and the J gene lost 5 bases, with 8 bases spanning the gap. The CDR3 extends over 13 amino acids. The CDR3 region is CASRQVNNSPLHF. The DNA for the CDR3 is TGTGCCAGCAGACAGGTTAATAATTCACCCCTCCACTTT. Based on the CDR3 plus reference TRBV25-1 and TRBJ1-6, the full variable domain is EADIYQTPRYLVIGTGKKITLECSQTMGHDKMYWYQQDPGMELHLIHYSYGVNSTEKGDLSSESTVSRIRTEHFPLTLESARPSHTSQYLCASRQVNNSPLHFGNGTRLTVT.

V gene TRBV28 combines with J gene TRBJ2-7, with TRBD1 identical over 9 bases. The germline CDR1 and CDR2 sequences are MDHEN and SYDVKM. V was pared by 6 bases and J by 1 base, with 10 bases of the junction left unmatched. The length of the CDR3 is 16 residues. DNA for the CDR3: TGTGCCAGCAGCGACGCTGGGACAGGGAGTTCCTACGAGCAGTACTTC. This encodes CASSDAGTGSSYEQYF.

This clone was observed a single time. The chain uses TRBV19 and TRBJ1-5; no firm D call. This CDR3 comprises 16 residues. Germline-derived CDR1 and CDR2 are LNHDA and SQIVND (reference sequence). Trimming removed 7 bases from V and 2 bases from J, with 18 bases in between. CDR3 protein: CASMEGRTSGNQPQHF. The CDR3 DNA reads TGTGCCAGTATGGAGGGCCGGACTTCTGGCAATCAGCCCCAGCATTTT.

This clone has just one count. The chain carries TRBV4-3 and TRBJ1-4; D call uncertain. V was cut by 0 bases and J by 4 bases, with 18 bases left in between. The CDR3 spans 18 residues. Germline values: CDR1 LGHNA, CDR2 YSLEER. The chain's CDR3 is CASSQDLMLGSNNEKLFF. CDR3 nucleotide sequence: TGCGCCAGCAGCCAAGATCTAATGCTGGGGAGCAATAATGAAAAACTGTTTTTT.

This clone was seen a handful of times. This chain joins TRBV10-3 and TRBJ2-6; D is perhaps TRBD1 (6 bases). Germline CDR1 and CDR2: ENHRY and SYGVKD. Trimming pared 10 bases from V and 2 bases from J, leaving 9 bases between. The CDR3 has 13 amino acids. In nucleotides, the CDR3 is TGTGCCAACAGGGCCGCTGGGGCCAACGTCCTGACTTTC. Encoded protein: CANRAAGANVLTF.

The rearrangement uses TRBV18 and TRBJ1-1, with TRBD1 matching over 8 bases. Per the germline V gene, CDR1 is KGHSH and CDR2 is LQKENI. Trimming removed 0 bases from V and 5 bases from J; junction bases left unmatched: 5. This CDR3 is 15 amino acids long. CDR3 loop: CASSPPGQALTEAFF. The CDR3 nucleotides read TGTGCCAGCTCACCACCGGGACAGGCCTTGACTGAAGCTTTCTTT.

This chain links TRBV7-8 with TRBJ1-2; D is uncertain. Germline V gene lookup returns CDR1 SGHVS and CDR2 FQNEAQ. V dropped 6 bases and J dropped 5 bases, with 16 bases sitting between them. CDR3 length: 14 amino acids. CDR3 sequence reads: CASRLRETEYGYTF. As DNA, the CDR3 is TGTGCCAGCAGACTACGGGAGACCGAATATGGCTACACCTTC.

J is TRBJ1-2 and V is TRBV5-8, with TRBD1 as a possible D gene (6 bases). V lost 0 bases and J lost 4, with 7 bases in between. CDR3 length equals 13 residues. The germline gives CDR1 SGHTS, CDR2 YDEGEE. In DNA form, the CDR3 reads TGTGCCAGCAGCTTGGACAGGGTCTATGGCTACACCTTC. Translated, it gives CASSLDRVYGYTF.

CDR3 amino acids: CASRVGGSTDTQYF. In nucleotides, the CDR3 is TGTGCCAGCAGAGTTGGCGGAAGCACAGATACGCAGTATTTT. The chain employs TRBV28 and TRBJ2-3; D not certain. Germline loops: CDR1 MDHEN, CDR2 SYDVKM. CDR3 length: 14 amino acids. V was shortened by 6 bases and J by 0 bases, with 10 bases between the two germline ends.